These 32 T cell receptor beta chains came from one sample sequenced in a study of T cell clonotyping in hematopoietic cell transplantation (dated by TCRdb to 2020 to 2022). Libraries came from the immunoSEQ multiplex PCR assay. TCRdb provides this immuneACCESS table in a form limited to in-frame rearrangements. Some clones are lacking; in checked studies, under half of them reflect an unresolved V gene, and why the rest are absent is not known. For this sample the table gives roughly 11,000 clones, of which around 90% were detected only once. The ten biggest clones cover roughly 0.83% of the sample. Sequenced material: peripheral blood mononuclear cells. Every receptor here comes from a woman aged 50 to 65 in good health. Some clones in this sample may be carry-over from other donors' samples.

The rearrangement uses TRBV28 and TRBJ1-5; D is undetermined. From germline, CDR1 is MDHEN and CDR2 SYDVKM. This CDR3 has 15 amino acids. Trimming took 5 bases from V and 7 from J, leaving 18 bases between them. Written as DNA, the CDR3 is TGTGCCAGCAGTCCTAATTGGGGTCAGGCCCAGCCCCAGCATTTT. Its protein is CASSPNWGQAQPQHF.

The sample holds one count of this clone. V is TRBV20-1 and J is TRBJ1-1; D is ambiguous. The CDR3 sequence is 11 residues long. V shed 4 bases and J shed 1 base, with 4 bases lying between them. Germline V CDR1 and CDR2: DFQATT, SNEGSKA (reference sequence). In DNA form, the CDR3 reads TGCAGTGCTAACCAGAACACTGAAGCTTTCTTT. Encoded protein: CSANQNTEAFF.

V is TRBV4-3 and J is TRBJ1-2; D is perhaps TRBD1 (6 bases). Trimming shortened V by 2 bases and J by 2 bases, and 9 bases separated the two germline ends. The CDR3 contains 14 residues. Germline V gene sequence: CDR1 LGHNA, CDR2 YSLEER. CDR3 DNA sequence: TGCGCCAGCAGCCAACTAGGACAGAACTATGGCTACACCTTC. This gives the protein CASSQLGQNYGYTF.

The CDR3 loop is CASSNGNTIYF. CDR3 nucleotides: TGTGCCAGCAGCAACGGAAACACCATATATTTT. The chain carries TRBV7-6 and TRBJ1-3; D gene ambiguous. Between the trimmed V and J ends, which lost 5 bases and 4 bases, there was a span of 3 bases. CDR3 size: 11 residues. Germline assignment: CDR1 SGHVS and CDR2 FNYEAQ.

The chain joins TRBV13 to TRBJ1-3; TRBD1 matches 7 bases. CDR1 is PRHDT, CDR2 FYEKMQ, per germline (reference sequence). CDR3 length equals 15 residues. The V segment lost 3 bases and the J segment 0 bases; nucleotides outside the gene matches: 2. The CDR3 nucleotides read TGTGCCAGCAGCTTCAGGGGGGGCTCTGGAAACACCATATATTTT. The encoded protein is CASSFRGGSGNTIYF.

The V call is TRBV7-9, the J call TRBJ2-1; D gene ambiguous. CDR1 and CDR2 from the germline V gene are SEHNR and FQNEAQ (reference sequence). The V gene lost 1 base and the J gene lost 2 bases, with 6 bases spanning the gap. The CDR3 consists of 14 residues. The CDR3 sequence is CASSLGGTYNEQFF. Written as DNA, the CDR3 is TGTGCCAGCAGCTTAGGCGGAACCTACAATGAGCAGTTCTTC.

The CDR3: CASSSHRTGELFF. The DNA for the CDR3 is TGTGCCAGCAGCTCCCACAGGACCGGGGAGCTGTTTTTT. The chain uses TRBV7-8 and TRBJ2-2; maybe TRBD1 (5 bases). Deletions cut 4 bases from V and 5 bases from J, with 8 bases between. The CDR3 contains 13 residues. Germline V gives CDR1 SGHVS, CDR2 FQNEAQ.

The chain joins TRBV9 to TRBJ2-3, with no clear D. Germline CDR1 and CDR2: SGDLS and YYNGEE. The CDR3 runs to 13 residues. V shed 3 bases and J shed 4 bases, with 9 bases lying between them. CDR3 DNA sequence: TGTGCCAGCAGCGCGACGCAGTCAGATACGCAGTATTTT. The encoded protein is CASSATQSDTQYF.

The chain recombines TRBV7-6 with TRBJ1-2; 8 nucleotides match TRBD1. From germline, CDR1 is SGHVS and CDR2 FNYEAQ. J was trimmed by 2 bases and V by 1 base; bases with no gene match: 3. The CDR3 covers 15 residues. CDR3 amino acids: CASSLDAGGNYGYTF. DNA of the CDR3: TGTGCCAGCAGCTTAGATGCAGGGGGCAACTATGGCTACACCTTC.

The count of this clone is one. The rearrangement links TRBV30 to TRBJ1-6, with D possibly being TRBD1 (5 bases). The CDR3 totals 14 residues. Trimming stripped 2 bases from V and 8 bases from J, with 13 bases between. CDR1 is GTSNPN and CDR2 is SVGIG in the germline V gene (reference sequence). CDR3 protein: CAWSSGAQHSPLHF. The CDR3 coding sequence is TGTGCCTGGAGTTCTGGGGCCCAGCATTCACCCCTCCACTTT.

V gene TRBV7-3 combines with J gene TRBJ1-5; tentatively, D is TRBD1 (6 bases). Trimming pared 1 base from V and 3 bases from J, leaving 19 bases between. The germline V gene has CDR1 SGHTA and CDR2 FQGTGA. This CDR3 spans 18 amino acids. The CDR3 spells CASSLKDRTANLNQPQHF. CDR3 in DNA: TGTGCCAGCAGCTTAAAGGATCGGACAGCCAACCTCAATCAGCCCCAGCATTTT.

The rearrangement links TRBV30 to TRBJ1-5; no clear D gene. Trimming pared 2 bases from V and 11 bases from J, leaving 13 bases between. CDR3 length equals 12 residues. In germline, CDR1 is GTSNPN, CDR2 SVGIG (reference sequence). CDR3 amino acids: CAWSYRSLTQHF. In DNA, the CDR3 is TGTGCCTGGAGTTACCGCTCTTTAACCCAGCATTTT.

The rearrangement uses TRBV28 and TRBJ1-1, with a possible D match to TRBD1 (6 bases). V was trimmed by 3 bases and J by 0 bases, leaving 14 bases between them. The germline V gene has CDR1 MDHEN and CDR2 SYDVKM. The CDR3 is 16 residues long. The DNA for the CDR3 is TGTGCCAGCAGTTTCCTATCGGACAGCATGAACACTGAAGCTTTCTTT. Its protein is CASSFLSDSMNTEAFF.

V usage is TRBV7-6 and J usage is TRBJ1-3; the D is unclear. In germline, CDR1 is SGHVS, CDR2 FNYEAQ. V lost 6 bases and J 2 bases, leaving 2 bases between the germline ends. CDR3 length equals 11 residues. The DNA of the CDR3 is TGTGCCAGCAGTCCTGGAAACACCATATATTTT. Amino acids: CASSPGNTIYF.

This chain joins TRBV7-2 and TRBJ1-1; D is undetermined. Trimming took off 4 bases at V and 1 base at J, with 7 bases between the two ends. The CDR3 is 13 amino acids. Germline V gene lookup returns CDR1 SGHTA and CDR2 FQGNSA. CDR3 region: CASSSTWNTEAFF. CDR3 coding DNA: TGTGCCAGCAGCTCTACATGGAACACTGAAGCTTTCTTT.

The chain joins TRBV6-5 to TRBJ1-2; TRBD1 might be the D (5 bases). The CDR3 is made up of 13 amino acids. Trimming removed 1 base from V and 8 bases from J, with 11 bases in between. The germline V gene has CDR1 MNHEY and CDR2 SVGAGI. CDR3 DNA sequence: TGTGCCAGCAGTTACTTACAGGTCGGCGGCTACACCTTC. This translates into CASSYLQVGGYTF.

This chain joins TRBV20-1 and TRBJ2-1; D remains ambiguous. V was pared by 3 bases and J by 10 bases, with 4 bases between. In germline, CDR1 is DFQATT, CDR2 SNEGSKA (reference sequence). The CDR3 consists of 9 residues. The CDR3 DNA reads TGCAGTGCTAGTCTAGAGCAGTTCTTC. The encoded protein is CSASLEQFF.

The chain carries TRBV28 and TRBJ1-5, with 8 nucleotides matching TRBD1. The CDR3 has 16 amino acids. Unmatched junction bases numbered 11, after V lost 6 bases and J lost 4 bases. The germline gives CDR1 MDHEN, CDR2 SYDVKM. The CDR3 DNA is TGTGCCAGCAGCCATGCCGCCGGGACAGGAAATCAGCCCCAGCATTTT. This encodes CASSHAAGTGNQPQHF.

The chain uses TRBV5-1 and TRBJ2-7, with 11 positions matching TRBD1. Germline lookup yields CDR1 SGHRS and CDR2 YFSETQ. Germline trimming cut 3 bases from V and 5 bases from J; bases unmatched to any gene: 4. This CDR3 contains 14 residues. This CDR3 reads CASSYGQGAHEQYF. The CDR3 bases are TGCGCCAGCAGCTACGGACAGGGGGCCCACGAGCAGTACTTC.

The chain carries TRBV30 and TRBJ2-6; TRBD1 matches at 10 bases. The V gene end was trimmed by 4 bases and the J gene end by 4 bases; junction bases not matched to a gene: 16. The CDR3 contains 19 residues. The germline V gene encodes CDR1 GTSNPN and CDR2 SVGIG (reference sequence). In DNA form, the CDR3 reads TGTGCCTGGACTCGGCCGACAGGGGGCGCTGACCCCGGGGCCAACGTCCTGACTTTC. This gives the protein CAWTRPTGGADPGANVLTF.

CDR3 sequence reads: CAWSWVTGELFF. The DNA of the CDR3 is TGTGCCTGGAGTTGGGTCACCGGGGAGCTGTTTTTT. This sequence joins TRBV30 and TRBJ2-2; unclear D gene. This CDR3 has 12 amino acids. Germline CDR1 GTSNPN, CDR2 SVGIG (reference sequence). Trimming took 2 bases from V and 4 from J, leaving 5 bases between them.

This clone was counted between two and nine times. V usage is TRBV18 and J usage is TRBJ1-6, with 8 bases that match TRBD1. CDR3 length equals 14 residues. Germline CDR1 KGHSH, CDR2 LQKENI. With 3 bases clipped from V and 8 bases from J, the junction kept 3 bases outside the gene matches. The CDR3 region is CASSPSGGDSPLHF. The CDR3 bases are TGTGCCAGCTCACCCTCAGGGGGCGATTCACCCCTCCACTTT. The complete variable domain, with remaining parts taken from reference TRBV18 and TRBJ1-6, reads NAGVMQNPRHLVRRRGQEARLRCSPMKGHSHVYWYRQLPEEGLKFMVYLQKENIIDESGMPKERFSAEFPKEGPSILRIQQVVRGDSAAYFCASSPSGGDSPLHFGNGTRLTVT.

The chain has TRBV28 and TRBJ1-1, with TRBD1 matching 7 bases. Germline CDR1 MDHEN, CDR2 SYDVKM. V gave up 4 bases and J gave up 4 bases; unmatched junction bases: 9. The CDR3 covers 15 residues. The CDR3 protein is CASSSRQGAGTEAFF. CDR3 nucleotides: TGTGCCAGCAGTTCCCGACAGGGTGCGGGCACTGAAGCTTTCTTT.

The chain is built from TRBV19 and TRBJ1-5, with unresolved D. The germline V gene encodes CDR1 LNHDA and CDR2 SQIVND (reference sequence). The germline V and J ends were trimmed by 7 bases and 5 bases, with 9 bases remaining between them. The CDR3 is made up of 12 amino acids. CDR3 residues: CASTGSYQPQHF. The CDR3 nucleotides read TGTGCCAGTACGGGATCCTATCAGCCCCAGCATTTT.

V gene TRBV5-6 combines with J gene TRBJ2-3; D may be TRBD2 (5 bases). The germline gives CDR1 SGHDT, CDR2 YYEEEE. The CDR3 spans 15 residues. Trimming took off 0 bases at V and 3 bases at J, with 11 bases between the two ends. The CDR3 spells CASSLGGFGTDTQYF. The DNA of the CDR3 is TGTGCCAGCAGCTTGGGAGGGTTTGGGACAGATACGCAGTATTTT. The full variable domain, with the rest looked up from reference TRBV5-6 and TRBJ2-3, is DAGVTQSPTHLIKTRGQQVTLRCSPKSGHDTVSWYQQALGQGPQFIFQYYEEEERQRGNFPDRFSGHQFPNYSSELNVNALLLGDSALYLCASSLGGFGTDTQYFGPGTRLTVL.

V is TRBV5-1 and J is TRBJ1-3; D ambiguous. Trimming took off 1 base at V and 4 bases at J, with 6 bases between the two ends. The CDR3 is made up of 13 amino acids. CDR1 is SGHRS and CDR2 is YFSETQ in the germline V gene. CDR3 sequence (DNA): TGCGCCAGCAGCTTGACTGGAGGAAACACCATATATTTT. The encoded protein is CASSLTGGNTIYF.

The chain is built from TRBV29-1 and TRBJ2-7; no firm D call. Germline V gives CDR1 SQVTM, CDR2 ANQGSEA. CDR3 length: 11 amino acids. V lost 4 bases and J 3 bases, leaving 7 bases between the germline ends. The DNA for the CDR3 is TGCAGCGTTGCGGAATACTACGAGCAGTACTTC. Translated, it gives CSVAEYYEQYF.

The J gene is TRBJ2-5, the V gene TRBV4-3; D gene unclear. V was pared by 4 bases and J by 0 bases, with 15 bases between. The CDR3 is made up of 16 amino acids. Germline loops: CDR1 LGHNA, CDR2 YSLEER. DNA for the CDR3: TGCGCCAGCAGCCCCTACCTTCGTGGGAACCAAGAGACCCAGTACTTC. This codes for CASSPYLRGNQETQYF.

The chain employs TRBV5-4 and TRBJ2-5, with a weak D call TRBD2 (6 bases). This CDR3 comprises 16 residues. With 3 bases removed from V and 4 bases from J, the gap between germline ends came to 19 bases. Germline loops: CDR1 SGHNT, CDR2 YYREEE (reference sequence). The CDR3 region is CASSSGLAPEGETQYF. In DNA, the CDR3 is TGTGCCAGCAGCTCGGGACTGGCTCCGGAGGGAGAGACCCAGTACTTC.

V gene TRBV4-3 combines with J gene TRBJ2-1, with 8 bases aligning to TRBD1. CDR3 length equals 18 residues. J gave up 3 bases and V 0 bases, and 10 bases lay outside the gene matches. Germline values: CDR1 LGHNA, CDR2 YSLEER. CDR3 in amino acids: CASSQDLDRAIYYNEQFF. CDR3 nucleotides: TGCGCCAGCAGCCAAGATTTGGACAGGGCGATCTACTACAATGAGCAGTTCTTC.

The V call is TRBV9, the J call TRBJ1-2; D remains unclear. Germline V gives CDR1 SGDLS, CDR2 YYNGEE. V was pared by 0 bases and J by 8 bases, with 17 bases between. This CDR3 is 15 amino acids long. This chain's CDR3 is CASSVDLDIPQGYTF. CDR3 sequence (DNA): TGTGCCAGCAGCGTAGATTTGGATATCCCCCAGGGCTACACCTTC. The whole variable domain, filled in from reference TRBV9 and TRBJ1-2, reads DSGVTQTPKHLITATGQRVTLRCSPRSGDLSVYWYQQSLDQGLQFLIQYYNGEERAKGNILERFSAQQFPDLHSELNLSSLELGDSALYFCASSVDLDIPQGYTFGSGTRLTVV.

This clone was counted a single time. In DNA form, the CDR3 reads TGTGCCAGCAGCGTAGCTTCTTGGGGGGAGCAGTACTTC. Amino acid sequence: CASSVASWGEQYF. The V gene is TRBV9, the J gene TRBJ2-7; D possibly matches TRBD1 or TRBD2 (5 bases each). Trimming took off 0 bases at V and 7 bases at J, with 11 bases between the two ends. The CDR3 runs 13 residues. Per germline, CDR1 SGDLS and CDR2 YYNGEE. Full variable domain (outside the CDR3, taken from reference TRBV9 and TRBJ2-7): DSGVTQTPKHLITATGQRVTLRCSPRSGDLSVYWYQQSLDQGLQFLIQYYNGEERAKGNILERFSAQQFPDLHSELNLSSLELGDSALYFCASSVASWGEQYFGPGTRLTVT.